This T cell receptor beta chain was observed in a study of CXCR3-negative and CXCR3-positive naive CD8 T cells. CDR3 length: 14 amino acids. CDR1 is MNHEY and CDR2 is SVGAGI in the germline V gene. UMI-labeled 5' RACE yielded the TRB cDNA libraries. TCRdb reanalyzed the 5' RACE reads, giving one entry per CDR3 protein sequence and no DNA. The sample yields tens of thousands of distinct CDR3 sequences, of which the top ten take up 1.1%. The specimen was naive CXCR3- CD8+ T cells from blood. Subset specified: CD45RO-CCR7+CD27+CD95- naive CD8+ T cells lacking CXCR3 (TNR3-). V gene TRBV6-5 combines with J gene TRBJ2-7. The sequence was obtained from a human donor in good health. Some clones in this sample may be carry-over from other donors' samples. The chain's CDR3 is CASSYSGEPYEQYF.